These 11 T cell receptor beta chains originate from one sample sequenced in a study of CD8+ T cells in alopecia areata. cDNA serving as the sequencing template came from extracted, reverse transcribed RNA. Measured with immunoSEQ multiplex PCR; TCRdb has only the in-frame clones, and not every one. The sample has about 110,000 clones, approximately 59% seen once; the top ten hold around 20%. The sequencing sample was made of CD8+ T cells sorted from blood. These receptors originate from a human donor in good health.

This clone has a single count. The J gene is TRBJ2-5, the V gene TRBV27; TRBD2 might be the D (6 bases). The germline CDR1 and CDR2 sequences are MNHEY and SMNVEV (reference sequence). V was shortened by 6 bases and J by 1 base, with 15 bases between the two germline ends. CDR3 length: 15 residues. The CDR3 loop is CASSPLEGSQETQYF. In DNA, the CDR3 is TGTGCCAGCAGCCCCCTGGAGGGTTCCCAAGAGACCCAGTACTTC.

This clone showed up just a few times. The CDR3 bases are TGTGCCAGCAGTGAATCGGGAGGGGCTGGGGCCAACGTCCTGACTTTC. Translating it yields CASSESGGAGANVLTF. The rearrangement uses TRBV6-1 and TRBJ2-6; the match to TRBD2 covers 8 bases. The CDR3 covers 16 residues. V dropped 2 bases and J dropped 2; count of bases not matched to a gene: 2. Germline CDR1 reads MNHNS; CDR2 reads SASEGT.

The chain has TRBV9 and TRBJ2-5; D remains unclear. The CDR3 is made up of 14 amino acids. In germline, CDR1 is SGDLS, CDR2 YYNGEE. Trimming shortened V by 3 bases and J by 0 bases, and 9 bases separated the two germline ends. The CDR3 loop is CASSGGADQETQYF. The CDR3 DNA sequence: TGTGCCAGCAGCGGGGGTGCGGACCAAGAGACCCAGTACTTC.

This clone was seen only a few times. V usage is TRBV6-5 and J usage is TRBJ2-3; D might be TRBD1 (6 bases). The germline V gene encodes CDR1 MNHEY and CDR2 SVGAGI. V was shortened by 6 bases and J by 2 bases, with 15 bases between the two germline ends. CDR3 length equals 15 residues. The CDR3 sequence is CASSRTESHTDTQYF. DNA for the CDR3: TGTGCCAGCAGCCGGACAGAAAGCCACACAGATACGCAGTATTTT.

In DNA, the CDR3 is TGTGCCAGCAGTTTATCCGAGACGGTGAGGGATGGCTACACCTTC. As protein: CASSLSETVRDGYTF. The chain combines TRBV9 with TRBJ1-2, with D unresolved. V lost 5 bases and J lost 6, with 20 bases in between. This CDR3 has 15 residues. Germline V gene data show CDR1 as SGDLS and CDR2 as YYNGEE.

J is TRBJ2-5 and V is TRBV11-2; maybe TRBD2 (5 bases). Trimming took off 3 bases at V and 5 bases at J, with 13 bases between the two ends. The germline V gene encodes CDR1 SGHAT and CDR2 FQNNGV. This CDR3 spans 14 amino acids. The CDR3 reads CASSFWSGEETQYF. The CDR3 coding sequence is TGTGCCAGCAGCTTTTGGTCCGGGGAGGAGACCCAGTACTTC.

The V gene is TRBV5-6, the J gene TRBJ2-5; D is perhaps TRBD2 (6 bases). V was cut by 6 bases and J by 2 bases, with 11 bases left in between. This CDR3 is built from 13 residues. The germline V gene encodes CDR1 SGHDT and CDR2 YYEEEE. CDR3 residues: CASTVGGQETQYF. CDR3 nucleotides: TGTGCCAGCACCGTGGGGGGTCAAGAGACCCAGTACTTC.

This clone was seen more than once but under ten times. This chain connects TRBV19 to TRBJ1-1, with D tentatively TRBD1 (5 bases). CDR1 is LNHDA and CDR2 is SQIVND in the germline V gene (reference sequence). CDR3 length: 14 amino acids. The V and J ends lost 7 bases and 1 base respectively, with 13 bases between them. The CDR3: CASTLGAGNTEAFF. CDR3 DNA: TGTGCCAGTACTCTCGGGGCGGGGAACACTGAAGCTTTCTTT.

In nucleotides, the CDR3 is TGTGCCAGCAGTTCCTACGAGCAGTACTTC. This sequence encodes CASSSYEQYF. This rearrangement joins TRBV27 to TRBJ2-7; no clear D gene. CDR3 length: 10 residues. Germline V gives CDR1 MNHEY, CDR2 SMNVEV (reference sequence). The V gene lost 4 bases and the J gene lost 2 bases, with 0 bases spanning the gap.

A single count supports this clone. The rearrangement uses TRBV28 and TRBJ2-7, with TRBD1 as a possible D gene (6 bases). The CDR3 is 12 residues long. Germline V CDR1 and CDR2: MDHEN, SYDVKM. V lost 4 bases to trimming and J lost 6 bases, with 10 bases between them. CDR3 region: CASSSTGLEQYF. As DNA, the CDR3 is TGTGCCAGCAGTTCCACAGGGCTCGAGCAGTACTTC.

The chain has TRBV27 and TRBJ1-6; no clear D. V was trimmed by 2 bases and J by 9 bases, leaving 8 bases between them. The CDR3 contains 13 residues. Germline values: CDR1 MNHEY, CDR2 SMNVEV (reference sequence). Here the CDR3 reads CASSLIRSSPLHF. CDR3 nucleotide sequence: TGTGCCAGCAGTTTAATTAGGAGTTCACCCCTCCACTTT.